This is a list of T cell receptor beta chains from one sample in a study of monozygotic twins with inflammatory bowel disease. One entry per CDR3 protein, without DNA, is what TCRdb gives after re-calling the 5' RACE reads. Its clone listing holds 190,000 or so distinct CDR3 sequences. The sequenced material came from blood. The receptors were sampled from a human donor with ulcerative colitis or Crohn's disease, or a healthy co-twin of an affected twin (not recorded which). Both conserved end residues are part of each CDR3.

V gene	J gene	CDR3 protein
TRBV2	TRBJ1-6	CASSAETGRNSPLHF
TRBV19	TRBJ1-2	CASSTQALYGYTF
TRBV7-8	TRBJ2-3	CASSRTPPRRGTYTDTQYF
TRBV25-1	TRBJ2-2	CASSESYRGGGELFF
TRBV20-1	TRBJ1-2	CSARDLLGLGGYTF
TRBV27	TRBJ1-1	CASSFAGLREAFF
TRBV7-7	TRBJ2-3	CASSFGAGETDTQYF
TRBV19	TRBJ2-1	CASSRFFGTAEQFF
TRBV6-1	TRBJ1-5	CASRGSNSNQPQHF
TRBV5-1	TRBJ2-2	CASSPPNTGELFF
TRBV6-1	TRBJ2-1	CASSEAWQVRNQQFF
TRBV5-1	TRBJ1-1	CASSLDRGAEAFF
TRBV7-9	TRBJ2-2	CASSFQGAGTGELFF
TRBV5-1	TRBJ2-7	CASRPGSPYEQYF
TRBV4-2	TRBJ1-3	CASSQGRGGTNGNTIYF
TRBV7-9	TRBJ1-2	CASRDAGITYGYTF
TRBV20-1	TRBJ2-7	CSARVAGVFYEQYF
TRBV7-9	TRBJ2-1	CASSLAGGPRNEQFF
TRBV7-9	TRBJ1-1	CASSLSRLDTEAFF
TRBV14	TRBJ2-6	CASSHLPRFSGANVLTF
TRBV2	TRBJ1-1	CASSERVNTEAFF
TRBV12-3/TRBV12-4	TRBJ2-7	CASSIPDGSESEQYF
TRBV7-9	TRBJ1-1	CASSPGARLNTEAFF
TRBV12-3/TRBV12-4	TRBJ1-3	CASSSFISSGNTIYF
TRBV29-1	TRBJ1-5	CSVVEPHQPQHF
TRBV3-1	TRBJ2-7	CASSQARGLSEQYF
TRBV7-2	TRBJ2-1	CASSLVEAQEQFF
TRBV5-1	TRBJ2-7	CASSFGEDVNF
TRBV5-1	TRBJ2-2	CASETGNTGELFF
TRBV6-5	TRBJ2-3	CASSYSMTPASTDTQYF
TRBV14	TRBJ2-1	CASSPRTGRTEQFF
TRBV11-2	TRBJ2-2	CASSAGLAGGKNSGELFF
TRBV5-1	TRBJ1-2	CASTRQAPDGYTF